The next 25 T cell receptor beta chains were all read from a single sample in a study of blood T cell repertoires in COVID-19. The table came from immunoSEQ multiplex PCR; TCRdb's copy has only in-frame clones and leaves some out. The sample has around 90,000 clones, approximately 92% seen once. The sequencing sample was made of peripheral blood. The source of these receptors is a woman aged 55-70 years with active COVID-19.

The genes are TRBV30 and TRBJ1-5; TRBD1 matches 8 bases. The CDR3 is 17 residues long. V trimming: 1 base; J trimming: 0 bases; junction bases outside the gene matches: 8. Germline loops: CDR1 GTSNPN, CDR2 SVGIG (reference sequence). CDR3 protein: CAWSGPGQGYSNQPQHF. In DNA form, the CDR3 reads TGTGCCTGGAGTGGCCCCGGACAGGGCTATAGCAATCAGCCCCAGCATTTT.

The gene calls are TRBV28 and TRBJ2-1; 8 bases match TRBD1. Germline V gene sequence: CDR1 MDHEN, CDR2 SYDVKM. The ends lost 6 bases at V and 8 bases at J; junction bases unmatched: 9. The CDR3 has 14 residues. CDR3 nucleotides: TGTGCCAGCAGCCCCCCGGACAGGGCTTATGAGCAGTTCTTC. It codes for CASSPPDRAYEQFF. Complete variable domain (other parts from reference TRBV28 and TRBJ2-1): DVKVTQSSRYLVKRTGEKVFLECVQDMDHENMFWYRQDPGLGLRLIYFSYDVKMKEKGDIPEGYSVSREKKERFSLILESASTNQTSMYLCASSPPDRAYEQFFGPGTRLTVL.

Remarks on this clone: The junction does not match germline at one end; this may be a read error. V is TRBV7-9 and J is TRBJ2-1; a possible D gene is TRBD2 (5 bases). Germline CDR1 is SEHNR and CDR2 is FQNEAQ (reference sequence). CDR3 length: 14 residues. The CDR3 loop reads CASSFGLSDNEQFF. The CDR3 nucleotides read TGTGCCAGCAGCTTTGGACTCTCCGACAATGAGCAGTTCTTC. Full variable domain (remainder filled in from reference TRBV7-9 and TRBJ2-1): DTGVSQNPRHKITKRGQNVTFRCDPISEHNRLYWYRQTLGQGPEFLTYFQNEAQLEKSRLLSDRFSAERPKGSFSTLEIQRTEQGDSAMYLCASSFGLSDNEQFFGPGTRLTVL.

This chain uses TRBV28 with TRBJ1-1; D not resolved. Between the trimmed V and J ends, which lost 7 bases and 0 bases, there was a span of 9 bases. Germline V gene sequence: CDR1 MDHEN, CDR2 SYDVKM. This CDR3 spans 13 amino acids. The CDR3 is CASTSPMNTEAFF. DNA for the CDR3: TGTGCCAGCACCTCCCCTATGAACACTGAAGCTTTCTTT.

The chain links TRBV19 to TRBJ1-5; weak D call: TRBD1 (6 bases). The CDR3 is made up of 18 amino acids. Trimming took off 3 bases at V and 0 bases at J, with 18 bases between the two ends. Germline CDR1 and CDR2: LNHDA and SQIVND (reference sequence). CDR3 DNA: TGTGCCAGTAGTATTCGGACAGAAATCCCCGATAGCAATCAGCCCCAGCATTTT. Translated, it gives CASSIRTEIPDSNQPQHF. Variable domain in full (rest from reference TRBV19 and TRBJ1-5): DGGITQSPKYLFRKEGQNVTLSCEQNLNHDAMYWYRQDPGQGLRLIYYSQIVNDFQKGDIAEGYSVSREKKESFPLTVTSAQKNPTAFYLCASSIRTEIPDSNQPQHFGDGTRLSIL.

The J gene is TRBJ2-7, the V gene TRBV5-1, with 10 bases fitting TRBD1. V dropped 3 bases and J dropped 3; count of bases not matched to a gene: 3. Germline V lookup: CDR1 SGHRS, CDR2 YFSETQ. CDR3 length equals 14 residues. The CDR3 DNA reads TGCGCCAGCAGCTCGGACAGGGGGGACTACGAGCAGTACTTC. It encodes CASSSDRGDYEQYF.

This chain uses TRBV6-2 or TRBV6-3 with TRBJ2-7; D is perhaps TRBD1 (5 bases). V lost 2 bases and J lost 7, with 9 bases in between. Germline V gives CDR1 MNHEY, CDR2 SVGEGT. The CDR3 contains 12 residues. The CDR3 is CASSYGAREQYF. CDR3 in DNA: TGTGCCAGCAGTTACGGGGCCCGGGAGCAGTACTTC.

The chain links TRBV10-3 to TRBJ2-5, with D hard to call. This CDR3 region has 13 residues. V was pared by 4 bases and J by 0 bases, with 6 bases between. The V gene's germline CDR1 is ENHRY and CDR2 SYGVKD. CDR3 bases: TGTGCCATCAGTGGAGAAGACCAAGAGACCCAGTACTTC. Protein: CAISGEDQETQYF.

This sequence joins TRBV5-5 and TRBJ1-6; 8 bases map to TRBD1. The CDR3 runs 14 residues. Trimming took 4 bases from V and 8 from J; bases not matched to a gene: 5. Germline V gene data show CDR1 as SGHKS and CDR2 as YYEKEE (reference sequence). The CDR3 sequence: CASSLTGVDSPLHF. Here the CDR3 DNA reads TGTGCCAGCAGCCTGACAGGGGTTGATTCACCCCTCCACTTT.

The rearrangement uses TRBV4-1 and TRBJ2-1, with 11 bases that match TRBD2. The length of the CDR3 is 17 residues. Germline CDR1 is MGHRA and CDR2 is YSYEKL. Trimming took 0 bases from V and 3 from J; bases not matched to a gene: 4. The CDR3 loop is CASSQDRLAGYYNEQFF. The CDR3 DNA follows: TGCGCCAGCAGCCAAGATAGACTAGCGGGATACTACAATGAGCAGTTCTTC.

This rearrangement joins TRBV2 to TRBJ2-7; perhaps TRBD2 as D (5 bases). The V gene lost 10 bases and the J gene lost 0 bases, with 16 bases spanning the gap. The CDR3 is 14 residues long. From germline, CDR1 is SNHLY and CDR2 FYNNEI. CDR3 DNA: TGTGCCACCCCGGGATTGGTGAACTCCTACGAGCAGTACTTC. Its translation: CATPGLVNSYEQYF.

This CDR3 reads CASSLAGTSGSIYEQYF. CDR3 nucleotide sequence: TGTGCCAGCAGCTTAGCGGGGACTAGCGGGAGTATATACGAGCAGTACTTC. The chain is built from TRBV11-1 and TRBJ2-7; 14 bases line up with TRBD2. In germline, CDR1 is SGHAT, CDR2 FQDESV (reference sequence). The trim removed 0 bases at V and 4 bases at J, leaving 5 bases unmatched. This CDR3 is built from 17 residues.

V is TRBV6-5 and J is TRBJ2-1; D is unresolved. This CDR3 comprises 12 residues. Germline assignment: CDR1 MNHEY and CDR2 SVGAGI. V was trimmed by 2 bases and J by 15 bases, leaving 14 bases between them. The CDR3 DNA follows: TGTGCCAGCAGTTACGGTTTCGGCAGGCTGTTCTTC. Protein product: CASSYGFGRLFF.

The chain has TRBV5-4 and TRBJ1-5; the D gene is possibly TRBD1 (6 bases). This CDR3 has 15 amino acids. Trimming stripped 4 bases from V and 6 bases from J, with 17 bases between. Germline CDR1 SGHNT, CDR2 YYREEE (reference sequence). CDR3 loop: CASSAGTGGSQPQHF. CDR3 coding DNA: TGTGCCAGCAGCGCCGGGACGGGGGGCAGTCAGCCCCAGCATTTT.

This clone was detected once. The chain recombines TRBV18 with TRBJ1-5, with D tentatively TRBD1 (5 bases). Germline assignment: CDR1 KGHSH and CDR2 LQKENI. The V gene lost 5 bases and the J gene lost 4 bases, with 15 bases spanning the gap. The CDR3 consists of 15 residues. This CDR3 reads CASSKYGGTNQPQHF. CDR3 nucleotide sequence: TGTGCCAGCTCAAAGTACGGGGGAACGAATCAGCCCCAGCATTTT.

The chain joins TRBV9 to TRBJ2-7, with 10 bases identical to TRBD2. The CDR3 extends over 16 amino acids. Germline-derived CDR1 and CDR2 are SGDLS and YYNGEE. Germline trimming cut 0 bases from V and 4 bases from J; bases unmatched to any gene: 7. In DNA form, the CDR3 reads TGTGCCAGCAGCGTAGGGTCTAGCGGGAGTGGTTACGAGCAGTACTTC. Its protein product is CASSVGSSGSGYEQYF. Full variable domain (rest looked up from reference TRBV9 and TRBJ2-7): DSGVTQTPKHLITATGQRVTLRCSPRSGDLSVYWYQQSLDQGLQFLIQYYNGEERAKGNILERFSAQQFPDLHSELNLSSLELGDSALYFCASSVGSSGSGYEQYFGPGTRLTVT.

Of note for this clone: Other DNA variants within this sample encode the same CDR3. This sequence joins TRBV3-1 (or the pseudogene TRBV3-2) and TRBJ2-2; D ambiguous. Between the trimmed V and J ends, which lost 2 bases and 5 bases, there was a span of 3 bases. In germline, CDR1 is LGHDT, CDR2 YNNKEL (reference sequence). This CDR3 has 12 amino acids. In DNA form, the CDR3 reads TGTGCCAGCAGCCAACGTACCGGGGAGCTGTTTTTT. Its protein product is CASSQRTGELFF.

The rearrangement joins TRBV5-1 to TRBJ1-1, with 7 bases aligning to TRBD1. This CDR3 has 14 amino acids. CDR1 is SGHRS, CDR2 YFSETQ, per germline. J lost 3 bases, V lost 0 bases, and 2 bases had no gene match. CDR3 in DNA: TGCGCCAGCAGCTTGGAGGGGGCGGACACTGAAGCTTTCTTT. It specifies CASSLEGADTEAFF.

V is TRBV6-5 and J is TRBJ1-2, with D tentatively TRBD1 (5 bases). There are 13 residues in the CDR3. V lost 6 bases to trimming and J lost 2 bases, with 10 bases between them. Germline V gives CDR1 MNHEY, CDR2 SVGAGI. CDR3 sequence reads: CASRQDENYGYTF. The CDR3 DNA sequence: TGTGCCAGCAGACAGGATGAAAACTATGGCTACACCTTC.

The chain has TRBV7-2 and TRBJ1-5, with D hard to call. The CDR3 is made up of 15 amino acids. Germline assignment: CDR1 SGHTA and CDR2 FQGNSA. Deletions cut 1 base from V and 4 bases from J, with 11 bases between. The CDR3 sequence: CASSLGITDNQPQHF. The CDR3 coding sequence is TGTGCCAGCAGCTTAGGGATAACAGATAATCAGCCCCAGCATTTT.

This clone was picked up one time. This chain uses TRBV30 with TRBJ1-4; perhaps TRBD1 as D (6 bases). With 5 bases removed from V and 8 bases from J, the gap between germline ends came to 18 bases. Germline CDR1 and CDR2: GTSNPN and SVGIG (reference sequence). CDR3 length: 14 residues. The CDR3 is CAWREAGAREKLFF. The CDR3 region has the DNA TGTGCCTGGCGGGAGGCGGGGGCTAGGGAAAAACTGTTTTTT.

This clone was seen a few times. This chain connects TRBV5-1 to TRBJ2-7; TRBD1 matches 11 bases. The CDR3 is 17 residues long. Germline assignment: CDR1 SGHRS and CDR2 YFSETQ. J lost 5 bases, V lost 0 bases, and 10 bases had no gene match. The CDR3 DNA reads TGCGCCAGCAGCTTGGAAGATTGGGACAGGGGGTTCCACGAGCAGTACTTC. Its protein product is CASSLEDWDRGFHEQYF.

The chain is built from TRBV19 and TRBJ2-2, with 7 nucleotides matching TRBD2. The CDR3 runs to 17 residues. Germline CDR1 LNHDA, CDR2 SQIVND (reference sequence). V lost 2 bases and J lost 5; bases outside the gene matches: 11. The CDR3 spells CASSILGASGGTGELFF. CDR3 in DNA: TGTGCCAGTAGTATACTCGGGGCTAGCGGAGGTACCGGGGAGCTGTTTTTT. The whole variable domain, remainder taken from reference TRBV19 and TRBJ2-2, is DGGITQSPKYLFRKEGQNVTLSCEQNLNHDAMYWYRQDPGQGLRLIYYSQIVNDFQKGDIAEGYSVSREKKESFPLTVTSAQKNPTAFYLCASSILGASGGTGELFFGEGSRLTVL.

The genes are TRBV18 and TRBJ1-1; D gene ambiguous. Looked up from germline, CDR1 is KGHSH and CDR2 is LQKENI. The germline V and J ends were trimmed by 3 bases and 1 base, with 6 bases remaining between them. The CDR3 consists of 13 residues. As DNA, the CDR3 is TGTGCCAGCTCACCCGTAAAGAACACTGAAGCTTTCTTT. Amino acid sequence: CASSPVKNTEAFF.

The J gene is TRBJ1-5, the V gene TRBV12-3 or TRBV12-4; possible D gene TRBD1, 5 bases. V lost 3 bases to trimming and J lost 5 bases, with 8 bases between them. The CDR3 is 13 amino acids. The CDR3 DNA is TGTGCCAGCAGTTTTGCAGGGTATCAGCCCCAGCATTTT. Translating it yields CASSFAGYQPQHF.